This record looks at one T cell receptor (beta chain) sequence and its context. Its specificity is unknown. Here immunoSEQ multiplex PCR was the method, and the copy in TCRdb shows in-frame clones only, minus some. The sample includes just over 65,000 clones, about 85% of them seen just once. This entry is derived from a study of neoadjuvant anti-PD-1 for oral cavity cancer. Study-level background: Patients without progression got a fourth dose around day 43. Broader study findings: With a few patients per group, TCR findings need larger cohorts. Treg/Th17 ratio rose with pretreatment blood and fell with post-treatment tumor TCRbeta clonality.

Regarding time point: after neoadjuvant nivolumab, at surgical resection. Patients had HPV-negative, locally advanced oral cavity squamous cell carcinoma. CDR1 GTSNPN and CDR2 SVGIG come from the germline V gene (reference sequence). This CDR3 region has 15 residues. V lost 6 bases and J lost 3; bases outside the gene matches: 8. Sequences were derived from PBMCs, sampled after nivolumab (anti-PD-1) treatment. The receptor's source is a person between 40 and 80 years old with oral cavity squamous cell carcinoma. The chain employs TRBV30 and TRBJ2-1, with 10 bases identical to TRBD1. The CDR3 DNA sequence: TGTGCCTGCCCCCCGGACAGGGGGAACTACAATGAGCAGTTCTTC. This codes for CACPPDRGNYNEQFF.